These 32 T cell receptor beta chains originate from one sample sequenced in a study of blood T cells in healthy people across ages. Together with a sample-barcoded 5' primer, a J-beta primer mix was included in a second PCR lasting about 7 to 12 cycles. Each CDR3 protein gets one entry after TCRdb re-called the 5' RACE reads with MiXCR. The sample consists of 540,000 or so distinct CDR3 sequences, 25% to 30% of them appearing once. The sequenced sample consisted of blood. These receptors were collected from a woman in her 70s in good health.

In this sample, this clonotype turned up once. The CDR3 does not end in the conserved phenylalanine or tryptophan, so this is likely a read error. The chain carries TRBV24-1 and TRBJ1-4; TRBD1 is a possible D gene (6 bases). V gave up 4 bases and J gave up 3 bases, with 11 bases separating them. From germline, CDR1 is KGHDR and CDR2 SFDVKD. The CDR3 length is 15 residues. The CDR3 is CATSDPGASNEKLFS. Here the CDR3 DNA reads TGTGCCACCAGTGACCCAGGGGCCTCTAATGAAAAACTGTTTTCT.

The V gene is TRBV7-3, the J gene TRBJ2-2, with D tentatively TRBD2 (6 bases). The CDR3 is 16 amino acids. Germline CDR1 reads SGHTA; CDR2 reads FQGTGA. V lost 4 bases and J 4 bases, leaving 16 bases between the germline ends. The CDR3 DNA follows: TGTGCCAGCAGCTCCAGTCCAGCGGGTATCACCGGGGAGCTGTTTTTT. Translating it yields CASSSSPAGITGELFF.

The CDR3 loop is CSAKGTSGGAYEQYF. DNA for the CDR3: TGCAGTGCTAAAGGGACTAGCGGGGGGGCTTACGAGCAGTACTTC. This chain links TRBV20-1 with TRBJ2-7; 16 positions agree with TRBD2. After removal of 4 bases from V and 4 bases from J, the junction contained 4 bases not matched to a gene. This CDR3 has 15 residues. The germline gives CDR1 DFQATT, CDR2 SNEGSKA (reference sequence).

The chain is built from TRBV9 and TRBJ2-5, with D perhaps TRBD2 (5 bases). The ends were cut back, 0 bases at V and 2 bases at J, with 8 bases in the middle. The CDR3 is 14 residues long. Germline lookup yields CDR1 SGDLS and CDR2 YYNGEE. CDR3 sequence reads: CASSVDPGQETQYF. The CDR3 DNA follows: TGTGCCAGCAGCGTAGACCCGGGGCAAGAGACCCAGTACTTC.

The chain uses TRBV2 and TRBJ2-1; 9 bases match TRBD1. Germline V gene sequence: CDR1 SNHLY, CDR2 FYNNEI. This CDR3 is built from 13 residues. After removal of 6 bases from V and 5 bases from J, the junction contained 2 bases not matched to a gene. The CDR3 reads CASRQGANNEQFF. CDR3 sequence (DNA): TGTGCCAGCAGACAGGGGGCTAACAATGAGCAGTTCTTC.

This clonotype was detected many times. This sequence joins TRBV2 and TRBJ2-5; 8 bases are shared with TRBD1. The V gene's germline CDR1 is SNHLY and CDR2 FYNNEI. The V segment lost 7 bases and the J segment 5 bases; nucleotides outside the gene matches: 3. This CDR3 contains 12 residues. The CDR3 DNA reads TGTGCCAGCACTGACAGGGGTGAGACCCAGTACTTC. Protein product: CASTDRGETQYF.

This clonotype turned up a few times. The chain couples TRBV29-1 to TRBJ2-5; the match to TRBD2 covers 7 bases. The last part of the DNA fits TRBJ2-7 better; the J call may be wrong. The CDR3 contains 12 residues. CDR1 and CDR2 (germline): SQVTM, ANQGSEA. CDR3 coding DNA: TGCAGCGTTGAGGGGGGAGGGAACGAGCAGTACTTC. Translated, it gives CSVEGGGNEQYF.

Only a few counts were recorded for this clonotype. CDR3 coding DNA: TGCAGTGCTAGACTAGCGGGGGGGCACTACGAGCAGTACTTC. Its translation: CSARLAGGHYEQYF. The V call is TRBV20-1, the J call TRBJ2-5; the match to TRBD2 covers 12 bases. The end of the DNA is better explained by TRBJ2-7, so the J call may be wrong. The CDR3 has 14 amino acids. Germline CDR1 reads DFQATT; CDR2 reads SNEGSKA (reference sequence).

This clonotype has a handful of counts. This chain joins TRBV6-5 and TRBJ2-5, with D hard to call. The J call is uncertain, as TRBJ2-7 better fits the DNA end. The germline V gene has CDR1 MNHEY and CDR2 SVGAGI. The CDR3 loop spans 12 amino acids. DNA for the CDR3: TGTGCCAGCAGTAGGGCAGGAAACGAGCAGTACTTC. Translated: CASSRAGNEQYF.

As regards this clonotype: Given a much more abundant clone one base away, this may be a read error. This sequence joins TRBV7-2 and TRBJ2-3; 9 nucleotides agree with TRBD2. The CDR3 covers 15 residues. CDR1 is SGHTA, CDR2 FQGNSA, per germline. CDR3 nucleotides: TGTGCCAGCAGCTCCGGGACTAGCCGGACAGATACGCGGTATTTT. It is translated as CASSSGTSRTDTRYF. The complete variable domain, with remaining parts taken from reference TRBV7-2 and TRBJ2-3, reads GAGVSQSPSNKVTEKGKDVELRCDPISGHTALYWYRQSLGQGLEFLIYFQGNSAPDKSGLPSDRFSAERTGGSVSTLTIQRTQQEDSAVYLCASSSGTSRTDTRYFGPGTRLTVL.

This clonotype was seen a handful of times. Because it lacks the conserved phenylalanine or tryptophan at the end, this CDR3 is likely a read error. This rearrangement joins TRBV2 to TRBJ2-7, with D maybe TRBD1 (5 bases). V gave up 7 bases and J gave up 0 bases, with 10 bases separating them. Germline V CDR1 and CDR2: SNHLY, FYNNEI. This CDR3 has 13 amino acids. The CDR3: CASTQGHSYEQYL. DNA of the CDR3: TGTGCCAGCACGCAAGGACACTCCTACGAGCAGTACCTC.

CDR3 nucleotides: TGTGCCAGCAGCCCTACAGGGACGGTTGGGGCCAACGTCCTGACTTTC. Translated, it gives CASSPTGTVGANVLTF. The chain is built from TRBV6-2 or TRBV6-3 and TRBJ2-6, with D possibly matching TRBD1 (6 bases). CDR3 size: 16 residues. The germline V gene has CDR1 MNHEY and CDR2 SVGEGT. Trimming shortened V by 6 bases and J by 3 bases, and 15 bases separated the two germline ends.

The chain couples TRBV28 to TRBJ2-2; TRBD1 might be the D (6 bases). Between the trimmed V and J ends, which lost 5 bases and 5 bases, there was a span of 12 bases. CDR1 and CDR2 from the germline V gene are MDHEN and SYDVKM. The CDR3 runs 14 residues. The CDR3 nucleotides are TGTGCCAGCAGTCCCCCCGGGACAACCGGGGAGCTGTTTTTT. Translation: CASSPPGTTGELFF.

This clonotype was seen a handful of times. The V and J genes are TRBV20-1 and TRBJ1-5; D ambiguous. The CDR3 covers 13 residues. Deletions cut 0 bases from V and 0 bases from J, with 3 bases between. Germline V CDR1 and CDR2: DFQATT, SNEGSKA (reference sequence). CDR3 amino acids: CSARENSNQPQHF. For the CDR3, the DNA is TGCAGTGCTAGAGAGAATAGCAATCAGCCCCAGCATTTT.

V usage is TRBV12-3 or TRBV12-4 and J usage is TRBJ2-5; D could derive from TRBD1 or TRBD2 (5 bases each). V lost 7 bases and J 7 bases, leaving 13 bases between the germline ends. The length of the CDR3 is 12 residues. The CDR3 region is CASKGDVPTQYF. The CDR3 DNA follows: TGTGCCAGCAAAGGGGACGTCCCGACCCAGTACTTC.

V gene TRBV7-2 combines with J gene TRBJ2-1; 7 bases are a match to TRBD1. This CDR3 region has 13 residues. V lost 2 bases to trimming and J lost 12 bases; unmatched junction nucleotides: 7. From germline, CDR1 is SGHTA and CDR2 FQGNSA. This CDR3 is CASSLTDRAGQFF. The CDR3 DNA follows: TGTGCCAGCAGCTTAACCGACAGGGCAGGGCAGTTCTTC.

The V and J genes are TRBV5-1 and TRBJ2-7, with 8 positions matching TRBD2. In germline, CDR1 is SGHRS, CDR2 YFSETQ. V lost 3 bases and J lost 2; bases outside the gene matches: 4. CDR3 length equals 14 residues. This CDR3 reads CASSSSGLAYEQYF. CDR3 DNA: TGCGCCAGCAGCTCTAGCGGGCTAGCCTACGAGCAGTACTTC.

The chain recombines TRBV4-1 with TRBJ2-5; tentatively, D is TRBD1 or TRBD2 (5 bases each). The DNA end favors TRBJ2-1, so the J call may be wrong. The CDR3 runs to 17 residues. Germline CDR1 reads MGHRA; CDR2 reads YSYEKL. The CDR3 DNA is TGCGCCAGCAGCCTTGATTGGGGGAACCCTACCTACAATGAGCAGTTCTTC. It yields the protein CASSLDWGNPTYNEQFF.

This chain connects TRBV4-2 to TRBJ2-5; D might be TRBD1 or TRBD2, each matching 6 bases. V was cut by 6 bases and J by 0 bases, with 14 bases left in between. CDR1 and CDR2 from the germline V gene are LGHNA and YNFKEQ. The CDR3 has 15 amino acids. The CDR3 here is CASSRTGGYQETQYF. The CDR3 DNA sequence: TGTGCCAGCAGTCGCACCGGGGGCTACCAAGAGACCCAGTACTTC.

The chain carries TRBV6-1 and TRBJ2-5, with TRBD2 as a possible D gene (7 bases). This CDR3 region has 14 residues. Germline V lookup: CDR1 MNHNS, CDR2 SASEGT. V gave up 7 bases and J gave up 4 bases, with 16 bases separating them. This CDR3 is CASIGGGAGETQYF. In DNA form, the CDR3 reads TGTGCCAGCATCGGCGGGGGCGCGGGAGAGACCCAGTACTTC.

This chain joins TRBV20-1 and TRBJ2-3, with D unclear. CDR3 length: 15 residues. CDR1 is DFQATT, CDR2 SNEGSKA, per germline (reference sequence). V gave up 0 bases and J gave up 6 bases, with 16 bases separating them. CDR3 in DNA: TGCAGTGCTAGAGAGGGCTCCCTGAGGATTGATACGCAGTATTTT. Translation: CSAREGSLRIDTQYF.

This clonotype appeared a few times. CDR3 region: CSTRATDTQYF. The DNA of the CDR3 is TGCAGCACCAGAGCCACAGATACGCAGTATTTT. The chain combines TRBV29-1 with TRBJ2-3; D remains unclear. CDR3 length: 11 residues. Germline V gene lookup returns CDR1 SQVTM and CDR2 ANQGSEA. Trimming left V 8 bases short and J 2 bases short, with 8 bases between.

The J gene is TRBJ1-1, the V gene TRBV2; D not resolved. The germline CDR1 and CDR2 sequences are SNHLY and FYNNEI. V was cut by 3 bases and J by 4 bases, with 9 bases left in between. This CDR3 has 13 amino acids. Here the CDR3 DNA reads TGTGCCAGCAGTGAGGGGTTGGCCACTGAAGCTTTCTTT. Its translation is CASSEGLATEAFF.

There are a few counts of this clonotype. The CDR3 nucleotides read TGCAGTGCTAGGGCGGAGACTAGTGGGGGGGATACGCAGTATTTT. Translated, it gives CSARAETSGGDTQYF. This chain joins TRBV20-1 and TRBJ2-3, with TRBD2 as a possible D gene (6 bases). The CDR3 has 15 amino acids. The ends were cut back, 3 bases at V and 6 bases at J, with 19 bases in the middle. The germline CDR1 and CDR2 sequences are DFQATT and SNEGSKA (reference sequence).

This clonotype was found a few times. J is TRBJ2-7 and V is TRBV20-1, with a weak D call TRBD1 (6 bases). The CDR3 length is 13 residues. Per the germline V gene, CDR1 is DFQATT and CDR2 is SNEGSKA (reference sequence). The germline V and J ends were trimmed by 4 bases and 8 bases, with 18 bases remaining between them. The CDR3 reads CSAKIWGPGKQYF. The CDR3 DNA reads TGCAGTGCTAAGATTTGGGGGCCGGGGAAGCAGTACTTC.

In its sample, this clonotype was seen a few times. The chain is built from TRBV7-8 and TRBJ1-4; no definite D call. The germline CDR1 and CDR2 sequences are SGHVS and FQNEAQ. With 3 bases removed from V and 7 bases from J, the gap between germline ends came to 15 bases. The CDR3 runs to 15 residues. The CDR3 spells CASSFTALNGEKLFF. For the CDR3, the DNA is TGTGCCAGCAGCTTCACAGCCCTGAATGGTGAAAAACTGTTTTTT.

The chain joins TRBV11-2 to TRBJ2-7; D not resolved. Germline V gene lookup returns CDR1 SGHAT and CDR2 FQNNGV. The CDR3 contains 13 residues. Trimming shortened V by 6 bases and J by 1 base, and 10 bases separated the two germline ends. The CDR3 DNA is TGTGCCAGCAGATTTGGGGATTCCTACGAGCAGTACTTC. It specifies CASRFGDSYEQYF.

This rearrangement joins TRBV4-3 to TRBJ1-1; D is unclear. The CDR3 sequence is 14 residues long. Germline V gene data show CDR1 as LGHNA and CDR2 as YSLEER. The V and J ends lost 4 bases and 0 bases respectively, with 9 bases between them. The CDR3 nucleotides are TGCGCCAGCAGCCCCGGGATGCTGAACACTGAAGCTTTCTTT. Its protein product is CASSPGMLNTEAFF.

This chain links TRBV20-1 with TRBJ2-2, with 8 bases lining up with TRBD2. V lost 6 bases to trimming and J lost 7 bases; unmatched junction nucleotides: 13. The CDR3 totals 15 residues. Germline V CDR1 and CDR2: DFQATT, SNEGSKA (reference sequence). This CDR3 reads CSAPGRGAVIGELFF. The DNA of the CDR3 is TGCAGTGCCCCCGGGCGGGGGGCTGTCATCGGGGAGCTGTTTTTT.

The V and J genes are TRBV7-2 and TRBJ2-4; 8 bases match TRBD2. This CDR3 is built from 13 residues. Germline values: CDR1 SGHTA, CDR2 FQGNSA. J was trimmed by 3 bases and V by 5 bases; bases with no gene match: 0. For the CDR3, the DNA is TGTGCCAGCAGCACTAGCGGCAAAAACATTCAGTACTTC. As protein: CASSTSGKNIQYF.

This chain joins TRBV7-9 and TRBJ2-5; 8 nucleotides agree with TRBD2. Germline V gives CDR1 SEHNR, CDR2 FQNEAQ (reference sequence). Trimming at V came to 1 base and at J to 2 bases, leaving 6 bases not matched to a gene. This CDR3 comprises 16 residues. The CDR3 sequence: CASSLGQAGVQETQYF. The CDR3 DNA reads as TGTGCCAGCAGCTTAGGCCAAGCGGGGGTTCAAGAGACCCAGTACTTC.

On this clonotype: A much larger clone sits a single nucleotide away, making a read error possible. V is TRBV6-4 and J is TRBJ2-5; TRBD2 might be the D (6 bases). Matching the DNA end better, TRBJ2-1 makes the J call doubtful. This CDR3 contains 13 residues. Germline-derived CDR1 and CDR2 are MRHNA and SNTAGT. The CDR3 is CASGEEARGEQFF. In DNA, the CDR3 is TGTGCCAGCGGTGAGGAAGCCCGGGGGGAGCAGTTCTTC.